The 26 T cell receptor beta chains below all came from one sample that was sequenced in a study of cytomegalovirus exposure and HLA in healthy donors. Produced via immunoSEQ multiplex PCR; TCRdb's table is partial and in-frame only. Of more than 300,000 clones listed, roughly 85% are singletons. The specimen was PBMCs. The source of these receptors is a young woman in good health and CMV-seronegative.

The rearrangement uses TRBV6-5 and TRBJ1-5, with 8 bases lining up with TRBD1. Germline V CDR1 and CDR2: MNHEY, SVGAGI. The CDR3 totals 15 residues. The V gene end was trimmed by 5 bases and the J gene end by 2 bases; junction bases not matched to a gene: 5. The CDR3 sequence: CASSPTGGGNQPQHF. The DNA of the CDR3 is TGTGCCAGCAGTCCTACAGGGGGTGGCAATCAGCCCCAGCATTTT.

This sequence joins TRBV11-2 and TRBJ2-1, with TRBD2 matching 10 bases. The CDR3 is 16 amino acids. CDR1 and CDR2 from the germline V gene are SGHAT and FQNNGV. V lost 4 bases, J lost 8 bases, and 11 bases stayed unmatched. This CDR3 is CASSSGSGRAAHEQFF. CDR3 bases: TGTGCCAGCAGCTCGGGGAGCGGGAGGGCTGCCCATGAGCAGTTCTTC.

The chain combines TRBV28 with TRBJ2-2, with 9 bases fitting TRBD1. CDR1 is MDHEN and CDR2 is SYDVKM in the germline V gene. Unmatched junction bases numbered 3, after V lost 8 bases and J lost 5 bases. The CDR3 length is 13 residues. CDR3 bases: TGTGCCAGCGGGACAGGGCCTACCGGGGAGCTGTTTTTT. Its translation is CASGTGPTGELFF.

The J gene is TRBJ2-2, the V gene TRBV2, with 9 bases matching TRBD1. Germline-derived CDR1 and CDR2 are SNHLY and FYNNEI. The CDR3 extends over 17 amino acids. J was trimmed by 2 bases and V by 5 bases; bases with no gene match: 9. The CDR3 protein is CASSIRGTGLNTGELFF. CDR3 nucleotide sequence: TGTGCCAGCAGTATCAGAGGGACAGGGCTCAACACCGGGGAGCTGTTTTTT.

V and J are TRBV6-1 and TRBJ1-2; 8 bases align to TRBD1. The V gene end was trimmed by 2 bases and the J gene end by 6 bases; junction bases not matched to a gene: 5. The CDR3 runs to 14 residues. Germline-derived CDR1 and CDR2 are MNHNS and SASEGT. CDR3 DNA sequence: TGTGCCAGCAGTGAACGGACAGGGCGGGATGGCTACACCTTC. Translation: CASSERTGRDGYTF.

About this clone: Within the sample, other DNA sequences also encode this same CDR3. The V call is TRBV28, the J call TRBJ2-7, with D perhaps matching TRBD1 (6 bases). V shed 6 bases and J shed 3 bases, with 9 bases lying between them. This CDR3 is 12 amino acids long. Per the germline V gene, CDR1 is MDHEN and CDR2 is SYDVKM. The CDR3 here is CASSETGYEQYF. The CDR3, as DNA: TGTGCCAGCAGCGAGACAGGCTACGAGCAGTACTTC.

Only a few counts were recorded for this clone. The chain links TRBV9 to TRBJ1-5; TRBD1 matches 9 bases. The CDR3 length is 14 residues. Germline lookup yields CDR1 SGDLS and CDR2 YYNGEE. The V segment lost 2 bases and the J segment 5 bases; nucleotides outside the gene matches: 2. DNA for the CDR3: TGTGCCAGCAGCGTTCGGGACAGGGATCAGCCCCAGCATTTT. Its translation is CASSVRDRDQPQHF.

The chain is built from TRBV5-1 and TRBJ1-2, with D possibly being TRBD1 (5 bases). V was pared by 0 bases and J by 4 bases, with 10 bases between. Per the germline V gene, CDR1 is SGHRS and CDR2 is YFSETQ. CDR3 length: 14 amino acids. The CDR3 here is CASSLAGPTYGYTF. CDR3 DNA sequence: TGCGCCAGCAGCTTGGCAGGGCCGACCTATGGCTACACCTTC. The whole variable domain, remainder taken from reference TRBV5-1 and TRBJ1-2, is KAGVTQTPRYLIKTRGQQVTLSCSPISGHRSVSWYQQTPGQGLQFLFEYFSETQRNKGNFPGRFSGRQFSNSRSEMNVSTLELGDSALYLCASSLAGPTYGYTFGSGTRLTVV.

A single count supports this clone. This chain connects TRBV29-1 to TRBJ2-3; 7 nucleotides match TRBD2. CDR3 length equals 15 residues. V lost 7 bases to trimming and J lost 4 bases; unmatched junction nucleotides: 14. Germline CDR1 and CDR2: SQVTM and ANQGSEA. CDR3 nucleotides: TGCAGCGCCATGGGGGGGGACGCTAGGGCAGATACGCAGTATTTT. Its translation is CSAMGGDARADTQYF.

V is TRBV2 and J is TRBJ2-1; 10 bases match TRBD2. The CDR3 has 14 residues. Unmatched junction bases numbered 6, after V lost 7 bases and J lost 6 bases. The germline V gene has CDR1 SNHLY and CDR2 FYNNEI. The CDR3 coding sequence is TGTGCCAGCATGTCCGGGACTAGCGTCAATGAGCAGTTCTTC. As protein: CASMSGTSVNEQFF. The complete variable domain, with remaining parts taken from reference TRBV2 and TRBJ2-1, reads EPEVTQTPSHQVTQMGQEVILRCVPISNHLYFYWYRQILGQKVEFLVSFYNNEISEKSEIFDDQFSVERPDGSNFTLKIRSTKLEDSAMYFCASMSGTSVNEQFFGPGTRLTVL.

This clone was recorded only once. The chain carries TRBV28 and TRBJ1-4; D perhaps matches TRBD1 (5 bases). This CDR3 is built from 16 residues. Trimming shortened V by 4 bases and J by 8 bases, and 20 bases separated the two germline ends. From germline, CDR1 is MDHEN and CDR2 SYDVKM. CDR3 coding DNA: TGTGCCAGCAGTTACGACCTGGACACCCAGGAGGAAAAACTGTTTTTT. Its translation: CASSYDLDTQEEKLFF.

The chain combines TRBV7-9 with TRBJ1-5; D remains ambiguous. There are 14 residues in the CDR3. V lost 4 bases to trimming and J lost 6 bases, with 13 bases between them. Germline V gives CDR1 SEHNR, CDR2 FQNEAQ (reference sequence). The CDR3 nucleotides are TGTGCCAGCAGCTGGGGAGGGAAGCGTCAGCCCCAGCATTTT. This sequence encodes CASSWGGKRQPQHF.

V gene TRBV5-5 combines with J gene TRBJ1-6; TRBD1 might be the D (5 bases). The V end lost 7 bases, the J end lost 0 bases, and 17 bases lay between the germline ends. CDR3 length: 17 amino acids. Germline V gene data show CDR1 as SGHKS and CDR2 as YYEKEE (reference sequence). In nucleotides, the CDR3 is TGTGCCAGCTTTCGGGACTCCCGTAGCTCCTATAATTCACCCCTCCACTTT. Translating gives CASFRDSRSSYNSPLHF.

The chain links TRBV21-1 to TRBJ2-7; the table's D call, TRBD2, has no DNA check behind it. TRBV21-1 is a listed pseudogene. This CDR3 region has 16 residues. The CDR3 nucleotides read TGTGCCAGCAGCAAACGGGAGTTAGGCCACTTCTACGAGCAGTACTTC. Translating it yields CASSKRELGHFYEQYF.

The rearrangement uses TRBV28 and TRBJ2-3; 9 nucleotides agree with TRBD1. The germline V gene encodes CDR1 MDHEN and CDR2 SYDVKM. The V segment lost 5 bases and the J segment 5 bases; nucleotides outside the gene matches: 11. CDR3 length equals 16 residues. The DNA of the CDR3 is TGTGCCAGCAGTCCTCTAGGACAGGGGAAGGAAGATACGCAGTATTTT. Protein sequence: CASSPLGQGKEDTQYF. Full variable domain (rest looked up from reference TRBV28 and TRBJ2-3): DVKVTQSSRYLVKRTGEKVFLECVQDMDHENMFWYRQDPGLGLRLIYFSYDVKMKEKGDIPEGYSVSREKKERFSLILESASTNQTSMYLCASSPLGQGKEDTQYFGPGTRLTVL.

V and J are TRBV9 and TRBJ2-5, with 10 positions matching TRBD2. V was clipped by 0 bases and J by 1 base; unmatched bases: 6. CDR1 and CDR2 (germline): SGDLS, YYNGEE. The CDR3 covers 17 residues. The CDR3 coding sequence is TGTGCCAGCAGCGTAGGTCTAGCGGGAGCCCTCCAAGAGACCCAGTACTTC. Translating it yields CASSVGLAGALQETQYF.

Turning to this clone: One junction end disagrees with the germline gene, perhaps due to a read error. This chain uses TRBV6-1 with TRBJ1-6; possible D gene TRBD1, 5 bases. Germline lookup yields CDR1 MNHNS and CDR2 SASEGT. The CDR3 sequence is 12 residues long. The CDR3 nucleotides are TGTGCCAGCAGGCTACAGGATTCACCCTTCCACTTT. Its translation is CASRLQDSPFHF.

The V gene is TRBV10-2, the J gene TRBJ2-7, with D uncertain. Germline V lookup: CDR1 WSHSY, CDR2 SAAADI. Trimming stripped 6 bases from V and 0 bases from J, with 6 bases between. The CDR3 covers 12 residues. The CDR3 nucleotides are TGCGCCAGCAGCACAGACTCCTACGAGCAGTACTTC. Its protein product is CASSTDSYEQYF.

The genes are TRBV9 and TRBJ2-1; tentatively, D is TRBD2 (5 bases). With 4 bases removed from V and 11 bases from J, the gap between germline ends came to 10 bases. The CDR3 is 11 amino acids. In germline, CDR1 is SGDLS, CDR2 YYNGEE. The CDR3 nucleotides are TGTGCCAGCAGCCACCGGGATCAGCAGTTCTTC. It is translated as CASSHRDQQFF.

The V gene is TRBV6-5, the J gene TRBJ1-6; D is uncertain. Trimming cost V 6 bases and J 7 bases, with 4 bases left between them. The CDR3 has 11 amino acids. CDR1 and CDR2 (germline): MNHEY, SVGAGI. Here the CDR3 reads CASSQNSPLHF. CDR3 nucleotide sequence: TGTGCCAGCAGCCAAAATTCACCCCTCCACTTT.

J is TRBJ2-7 and V is TRBV27; D call uncertain. The germline CDR1 and CDR2 sequences are MNHEY and SMNVEV (reference sequence). The CDR3 runs 13 residues. V gave up 2 bases and J gave up 7 bases, with 12 bases separating them. CDR3 amino acids: CASSLGSAREQYF. In DNA, the CDR3 is TGTGCCAGCAGTTTAGGGTCGGCGCGGGAGCAGTACTTC.

The chain carries TRBV5-6 and TRBJ1-2, with D hard to call. The CDR3 has 14 residues. The V end lost 0 bases, the J end lost 2 bases, and 8 bases lay between the germline ends. Germline CDR1 SGHDT, CDR2 YYEEEE. CDR3 loop: CASSLGNSNYGYTF. The CDR3 coding sequence is TGTGCCAGCAGCTTGGGCAACAGCAACTATGGCTACACCTTC.

The J gene is TRBJ2-5, the V gene TRBV6-5; D is possibly TRBD2 (5 bases). From germline, CDR1 is MNHEY and CDR2 SVGAGI. Trimming pared 5 bases from V and 3 bases from J, leaving 10 bases between. The CDR3 covers 13 residues. DNA for the CDR3: TGTGCCAGCAGTGAACGGGAAGAAGAGACCCAGTACTTC. This sequence encodes CASSEREEETQYF.

This chain connects TRBV27 to TRBJ2-3; 7 nucleotides align to TRBD2. Trimming removed 5 bases from V and 0 bases from J; junction bases left unmatched: 14. The CDR3 contains 18 residues. Germline-derived CDR1 and CDR2 are MNHEY and SMNVEV (reference sequence). In DNA, the CDR3 is TGTGCCAGCAGTCCGATGGTGGCTAGCGGTTCTAGCACAGATACGCAGTATTTT. It yields the protein CASSPMVASGSSTDTQYF.

This clone has only one observation. The genes are TRBV30 and TRBJ2-7; perhaps TRBD1 as D (6 bases). The length of the CDR3 is 12 residues. From germline, CDR1 is GTSNPN and CDR2 SVGIG (reference sequence). The V gene lost 3 bases and the J gene lost 3 bases, with 9 bases spanning the gap. The CDR3 protein is CAWSEGVYEQYF. CDR3 nucleotide sequence: TGTGCCTGGAGCGAGGGGGTCTACGAGCAGTACTTC.

The CDR3 DNA is TGTGCCAGCAGTTTATCCCCTAGCGGGGTGTCAGATACGCAGTATTTT. Encoded protein: CASSLSPSGVSDTQYF. The J gene is TRBJ2-3, the V gene TRBV27; TRBD2 matches 9 bases. CDR1 and CDR2 from the germline V gene are MNHEY and SMNVEV (reference sequence). The V and J ends lost 0 bases and 4 bases, in that order; junction bases with no gene match: 5. The CDR3 contains 16 residues.